This entry features one TCR beta chain sequence. The antigen is unknown. Measured with immunoSEQ multiplex PCR; TCRdb has only the in-frame clones, and not every one. There are around 100,000 clones in the sample; 90% to 95% occur only once, and roughly 0.3% lies in the top ten. This record belongs to a study of T cell repertoires and HLA-DP antigens. V was cut by 0 bases and J by 1 base, with 10 bases left in between. CDR1 SGDLS and CDR2 YYNGEE come from the germline V gene. There are 16 residues in the CDR3. Sample: CD4+ T cells from PBMCs. The clonotype originates from a woman between 18 and 29 years old in good health and CMV-seronegative. The chain carries TRBV9 and TRBJ2-2, with D maybe TRBD2 (5 bases). CDR3 region: CASSVGPGVNTGELFF. In DNA, the CDR3 is TGTGCCAGCAGCGTAGGTCCCGGGGTGAACACCGGGGAGCTGTTTTTT.